What follows are 19 T cell receptor beta chains derived from one specimen sequenced in a study of blood T cell repertoires in COVID-19. Generated by immunoSEQ multiplex PCR, the TCRdb table keeps only in-frame clones and is missing some. The sample lists more than 250,000 clones, around 86% occurring once. Sequencing was done on a sample of peripheral blood. The receptors come from a young man with active or convalescent COVID-19.

The chain is built from TRBV29-1 and TRBJ1-1; tentative D call: TRBD1 (6 bases). Germline V CDR1 and CDR2: SQVTM, ANQGSEA. The CDR3 consists of 13 residues. Between the trimmed V and J ends, which lost 3 bases and 7 bases, there was a span of 15 bases. The CDR3 loop reads CSVEGDTGVEAFF. As DNA, the CDR3 is TGCAGCGTTGAGGGGGACACAGGAGTTGAAGCTTTCTTT.

The gene calls are TRBV5-1 and TRBJ2-2; a weak D match, TRBD2 (5 bases). The CDR3 consists of 14 residues. Germline CDR1 and CDR2: SGHRS and YFSETQ. V lost 0 bases and J lost 5, with 8 bases in between. The CDR3 DNA sequence: TGCGCCAGCAGCTTGGATAGAGGGACCGGGGAGCTGTTTTTT. Translation gives CASSLDRGTGELFF.

The rearrangement uses TRBV4-3 and TRBJ2-3; the D is unclear. This CDR3 spans 15 amino acids. The germline V and J ends were trimmed by 0 bases and 6 bases, with 13 bases remaining between them. Germline V gives CDR1 LGHNA, CDR2 YSLEER. For the CDR3, the DNA is TGCGCCAGCAGCCAAGAGCTAGGCCAAGTTGATACGCAGTATTTT. This encodes CASSQELGQVDTQYF.

V usage is TRBV27 and J usage is TRBJ1-1; no clear D. Trimming removed 0 bases at V and 0 bases at J, with 14 bases between. The CDR3 loop spans 17 amino acids. Germline V gives CDR1 MNHEY, CDR2 SMNVEV (reference sequence). For the CDR3, the DNA is TGTGCCAGCAGTTTATCGGCGGCGAAAGCCTTGAACACTGAAGCTTTCTTT. It codes for CASSLSAAKALNTEAFF.

The V call is TRBV4-1, the J call TRBJ1-2, with D perhaps matching TRBD1 (6 bases). Per the germline V gene, CDR1 is MGHRA and CDR2 is YSYEKL. V shed 1 base and J shed 4 bases, with 16 bases lying between them. The CDR3 loop spans 16 amino acids. The CDR3 DNA follows: TGCGCCAGCAGCCAAGCGGGGGGGCTAAGTATCTATGGCTACACCTTC. It encodes CASSQAGGLSIYGYTF.

This chain connects TRBV6-6 to TRBJ2-5, with 8 bases identical to TRBD2. The CDR3 contains 13 residues. Trimming at V came to 6 bases and at J to 4 bases, leaving 4 bases not matched to a gene. CDR1 is MNHNY and CDR2 is SVGAGI in the germline V gene (reference sequence). For the CDR3, the DNA is TGTGCCAGCAGCGGGGGGGCCTTAGAGACCCAGTACTTC. It is translated as CASSGGALETQYF.

The chain is built from TRBV27 and TRBJ2-7, with 7 bases that match TRBD2. The CDR3 consists of 14 residues. CDR1 MNHEY and CDR2 SMNVEV come from the germline V gene (reference sequence). J gave up 4 bases and V 3 bases, and 6 bases lay outside the gene matches. CDR3 protein: CASSFSASGYEQYF. The CDR3 DNA reads as TGTGCCAGCAGTTTTTCAGCTAGCGGATACGAGCAGTACTTC.

Remarks on this clone: This specimen includes other DNA sequences encoding the same CDR3. The rearrangement links TRBV11-3 to TRBJ1-1; D is unresolved. Looked up from germline, CDR1 is SGHNT and CDR2 is YENEEA. The length of the CDR3 is 13 residues. V lost 0 bases to trimming and J lost 4 bases, with 6 bases between them. The DNA for the CDR3 is TGTGCCAGCAGCTTAGAGGGGAGCACTGAAGCTTTCTTT. Protein sequence: CASSLEGSTEAFF.

V is TRBV6-5 and J is TRBJ2-7; 10 bases match TRBD1. The ends lost 8 bases at V and 4 bases at J; junction bases unmatched: 8. CDR3 size: 14 residues. Germline V gene lookup returns CDR1 MNHEY and CDR2 SVGAGI. The CDR3, as DNA: TGTGCCAGCCCTCCCGACAGGGGGCCGTACGAGCAGTACTTC. Residues: CASPPDRGPYEQYF.

The chain combines TRBV19 with TRBJ1-4, with 8 nucleotides matching TRBD1. Germline assignment: CDR1 LNHDA and CDR2 SQIVND (reference sequence). J gave up 4 bases and V 6 bases, and 4 bases lay outside the gene matches. This CDR3 contains 14 residues. CDR3 region: CASRGTGFNEKLFF. For the CDR3, the DNA is TGTGCCAGTAGGGGGACAGGTTTTAATGAAAAACTGTTTTTT. Based on the CDR3 plus reference TRBV19 and TRBJ1-4, the full variable domain is DGGITQSPKYLFRKEGQNVTLSCEQNLNHDAMYWYRQDPGQGLRLIYYSQIVNDFQKGDIAEGYSVSREKKESFPLTVTSAQKNPTAFYLCASRGTGFNEKLFFGSGTQLSVL.

The V and J genes are TRBV15 and TRBJ1-5; D is unresolved. Trimming left V 5 bases short and J 11 bases short, with 16 bases between. CDR3 size: 13 residues. CDR1 LNHNV and CDR2 YYDKDF come from the germline V gene (reference sequence). The CDR3 bases are TGTGCCACCAGCGGAGGATCCGAGGTAGCCCAGCATTTT. This gives the protein CATSGGSEVAQHF.

V is TRBV30 and J is TRBJ1-5, with D possibly being TRBD1 (5 bases). Trimming took 1 base from V and 9 from J, leaving 16 bases between them. The CDR3 is 14 amino acids. CDR1 and CDR2 from the germline V gene are GTSNPN and SVGIG (reference sequence). The CDR3 DNA is TGTGCCTGGAGTGCCGGGACTGCTGTGAGGCCCCAGCATTTT. Residues: CAWSAGTAVRPQHF.

This clone was observed a few times. V usage is TRBV5-1 and J usage is TRBJ1-1; D is unclear. CDR1 and CDR2 from the germline V gene are SGHRS and YFSETQ. Trimming stripped 2 bases from V and 1 base from J, with 9 bases between. The CDR3 runs to 14 residues. The CDR3 loop reads CASSFLPGNTEAFF. DNA of the CDR3: TGCGCCAGCAGCTTTCTTCCGGGGAACACTGAAGCTTTCTTT.

Worth noting for this clone: The sample has other DNA sequences that encode this CDR3 too. V and J are TRBV4-3 and TRBJ2-2, with 8 bases that match TRBD2. Germline CDR1 reads LGHNA; CDR2 reads YSLEER. The CDR3 is made up of 15 amino acids. Trimming cost V 1 base and J 4 bases; bases outside gene matches: 2. CDR3 in DNA: TGCGCCAGCAGCCAAGGGCTAGCGGGCACCGGGGAGCTGTTTTTT. Encoded protein: CASSQGLAGTGELFF.

The chain links TRBV28 to TRBJ1-4; 7 nucleotides align to TRBD1. Germline trimming cut 8 bases from V and 8 bases from J; bases unmatched to any gene: 20. Germline CDR1 is MDHEN and CDR2 is SYDVKM. The CDR3 runs 17 residues. The CDR3 bases are TGTGCCAGCCGTACAGGGGCCCTCCGGGCGTTGAAAGAAAAACTGTTTTTT. Its protein product is CASRTGALRALKEKLFF.

The V call is TRBV11-3, the J call TRBJ2-3; TRBD2 might be the D (5 bases). Germline V gene lookup returns CDR1 SGHNT and CDR2 YENEEA. CDR3 length: 12 amino acids. Trimming removed 3 bases at V and 5 bases at J, with 6 bases between. CDR3 amino acids: CASSLRVDTQYF. The CDR3, as DNA: TGTGCCAGCAGCTTGAGGGTAGATACGCAGTATTTT.

This clone was counted a few times. The J gene is TRBJ1-1, the V gene TRBV6-5, with D uncertain. CDR1 and CDR2 (germline): MNHEY, SVGAGI. This CDR3 is 12 amino acids long. Deletions cut 8 bases from V and 7 bases from J, with 14 bases between. CDR3 in amino acids: CASGREPFEAFF. The CDR3 nucleotides read TGTGCCAGCGGAAGGGAGCCCTTTGAAGCTTTCTTT.

The chain recombines TRBV7-2 with TRBJ2-7; D is unclear. The CDR3 is made up of 17 amino acids. V was pared by 0 bases and J by 2 bases, with 17 bases between. The germline V gene has CDR1 SGHTA and CDR2 FQGNSA. The CDR3 is CASSLAGSLGSPYEQYF. CDR3 in DNA: TGTGCCAGCAGCTTAGCCGGCTCGCTAGGAAGTCCCTACGAGCAGTACTTC.

The chain combines TRBV6-1 with TRBJ2-5; D may be TRBD2 (6 bases). This CDR3 comprises 14 residues. Germline V gene sequence: CDR1 MNHNS, CDR2 SASEGT. Trimming left V 0 bases short and J 1 base short, with 6 bases between. The chain's CDR3 is CASSEAGGQETQYF. The CDR3 nucleotides are TGTGCCAGCAGTGAAGCCGGGGGCCAAGAGACCCAGTACTTC.